This TCR beta chain appears in the sequencing data of a study of vaccination effects on CD4 cells after COVID-19. With respect to this clone: Its antigen is as yet unknown.

Libraries were prepared by immunoSEQ multiplex PCR; TCRdb keeps only in-frame clonotypes and omits some of them. Counted here are 15,000 to 20,000 clones, approximately 80% occurring once; the ten biggest clones make up about 19%. The germline gives CDR1 SGHAT, CDR2 FQNNGV. Trimming removed 5 bases at V and 0 bases at J, with 8 bases between. The CDR3 covers 15 residues. Sequencing was preceded by expansion of antigen-specific CD4+ T cells with viral peptide pools in the ViraFEST assay. Cells that had been cultured for nine to eleven days were the source of isolated CD4+ T cells. Every participant took two doses of the BNT162b2 or mRNA-1273 vaccine.

This material consisted of CD4+ T cells from PBMCs cultured with HCoV-NL63 spike peptides, taken after COVID-19 vaccination. This clonotype was obtained from a human donor who received a COVID-19 vaccine. J is TRBJ1-6 and V is TRBV11-2; no definite D call. The chain's CDR3 is CASSRDGSYNSPLHF. Written as DNA, the CDR3 is TGTGCCAGCAGCAGAGACGGCTCCTATAATTCACCCCTCCACTTT.